Below are 30 T cell receptor beta chains sequenced from a single sample in a study of T-cell memory formation after mild COVID-19. MiXCR, run by TCRdb on the 5' RACE reads, gives a single entry per CDR3 protein. This sample has roughly 160,000 distinct CDR3 sequences; over 10% occur once, and the top ten carry about 3.3%. The sequenced sample was PBMCs or a T cell subset sorted from them (not recorded which). All receptors derive from a man in his late teens or twenties who had mild COVID-19 (a few samples of this study predate the infection). Cell type and time point are not known.

The V and J genes are TRBV21-1 and TRBJ2-2; the table's D call TRBD2 went unverified against the DNA. TRBV21-1 is termed a pseudogene. This CDR3 has 19 amino acids. CDR3 sequence reads: CASPQGGLAGGRSTGELFF. The CDR3 region has the DNA TGTGCCAGCCCCCAGGGGGGACTAGCGGGGGGGCGCAGCACCGGGGAGCTGTTTTTT.

The chain employs TRBV28 and TRBJ1-6; no firm D call. Germline-derived CDR1 and CDR2 are MDHEN and SYDVKM. The CDR3 extends over 13 amino acids. The V end was cut by 5 bases, the J end by 8 bases, with 10 bases between. CDR3 sequence (DNA): TGTGCCAGCAGTCCGCTGACTTATTCACCCCTCCACTTT. As protein: CASSPLTYSPLHF.

The J gene is TRBJ2-2, the V gene TRBV4-3; D is possibly TRBD1 (5 bases). The germline V gene has CDR1 LGHNA and CDR2 YSLEER. The CDR3 contains 14 residues. Trimming took off 3 bases at V and 5 bases at J, with 10 bases between the two ends. CDR3: CASSHQTETGELFF. As DNA, the CDR3 is TGCGCCAGCAGCCATCAGACAGAAACCGGGGAGCTGTTTTTT.

The CDR3 DNA sequence: TGCGCCAGCAGCTTGGATGGGGCGAGCACTGAAGCTTTCTTT. It yields the protein CASSLDGASTEAFF. The chain recombines TRBV5-1 with TRBJ1-1; a possible D gene is TRBD1 (5 bases). This CDR3 is built from 14 residues. Germline V CDR1 and CDR2: SGHRS, YFSETQ. Deletions cut 0 bases from V and 4 bases from J, with 10 bases between.

The rearrangement joins TRBV7-9 to TRBJ2-7, with D unclear. CDR1 is SEHNR and CDR2 is FQNEAQ in the germline V gene (reference sequence). The germline V and J ends were trimmed by 5 bases and 6 bases, with 11 bases remaining between them. This CDR3 has 12 amino acids. The DNA for the CDR3 is TGTGCCAGCAGCCCAACCGTAGGCGAGCAGTACGTC. Amino acids: CASSPTVGEQYV.

The V call is TRBV7-2, the J call TRBJ1-1, with 9 bases fitting TRBD1. The CDR3 totals 14 residues. The V segment lost 5 bases and the J segment 3 bases; nucleotides outside the gene matches: 4. Germline lookup yields CDR1 SGHTA and CDR2 FQGNSA. The CDR3 here is CASSVYRGHTEAFF. As DNA, the CDR3 is TGTGCCAGCAGCGTTTACAGGGGGCACACTGAAGCTTTCTTT.

This clonotype showed up just a few times. This chain joins TRBV5-1 and TRBJ2-6, with D unresolved. This CDR3 comprises 14 residues. The germline V and J ends were trimmed by 4 bases and 2 bases, with 7 bases remaining between them. Germline values: CDR1 SGHRS, CDR2 YFSETQ. DNA for the CDR3: TGCGCCAGCAGCCGAGGTACTGGGGCCAACGTCCTGACTTTC. Translation gives CASSRGTGANVLTF.

This clonotype was detected a few times. The chain carries TRBV5-1 and TRBJ2-1, with 9 bases aligning to TRBD1. This CDR3 has 15 amino acids. Germline trimming cut 0 bases from V and 5 bases from J; bases unmatched to any gene: 3. Germline loops: CDR1 SGHRS, CDR2 YFSETQ. The CDR3 nucleotides are TGCGCCAGCAGCTTGGAGGGACAGGGTGACAATGAGCAGTTCTTC. It translates to CASSLEGQGDNEQFF.

The chain employs TRBV6-1 and TRBJ1-1; weak D call: TRBD1 (5 bases). CDR3 length: 13 amino acids. The V gene's germline CDR1 is MNHNS and CDR2 SASEGT. V was pared by 8 bases and J by 4 bases, with 14 bases between. CDR3 DNA: TGTGCCAGCTGGGGCGGGGCGCGCACTGAAGCTTTCTTT. It yields the protein CASWGGARTEAFF.

The chain links TRBV6-2 or TRBV6-3 to TRBJ2-1; 9 nucleotides agree with TRBD2. Germline V gene sequence: CDR1 MNHEY, CDR2 SVGEGT. V lost 4 bases and J lost 4; bases outside the gene matches: 2. The CDR3 consists of 14 residues. CDR3 amino acids: CASSSAGGYNEQFF. The CDR3 nucleotides read TGTGCCAGCAGTTCGGCGGGGGGGTACAATGAGCAGTTCTTC.

This clonotype has just a few counts. The chain uses TRBV27 and TRBJ2-1; 7 positions match TRBD2. The CDR3 loop spans 12 amino acids. CDR1 is MNHEY, CDR2 SMNVEV, per germline (reference sequence). Trimming at V came to 2 bases and at J to 14 bases, leaving 6 bases not matched to a gene. In DNA, the CDR3 is TGTGCCAGCAGTTTACCCGGACTAGTTGAGTTCTTC. As protein: CASSLPGLVEFF.

This clonotype was observed a few times. The rearrangement joins TRBV24-1 to TRBJ2-2, with D hard to call. Trimming took 4 bases from V and 0 from J, leaving 11 bases between them. CDR1 KGHDR and CDR2 SFDVKD come from the germline V gene. The CDR3 has 16 amino acids. For the CDR3, the DNA is TGTGCCACCAGTGACCTCCTGCCCGCGAACACCGGGGAGCTGTTTTTT. This gives the protein CATSDLLPANTGELFF.

This sequence joins TRBV4-3 and TRBJ2-3; a weak D match, TRBD1 (5 bases). The germline gives CDR1 LGHNA, CDR2 YSLEER. The CDR3 length is 16 residues. Trimming removed 5 bases from V and 0 bases from J, with 15 bases in between. The CDR3 loop reads CASSAQVLSSTDTQYF. The CDR3 bases are TGCGCCAGCAGCGCACAGGTCCTCTCTAGCACAGATACGCAGTATTTT.

The chain recombines TRBV4-2 with TRBJ2-7; 7 nucleotides align to TRBD2. CDR1 and CDR2 from the germline V gene are LGHNA and YNFKEQ. V shed 0 bases and J 4 bases; nucleotides not matched to a gene: 9. The CDR3 runs 16 residues. CDR3 loop: CASSQERTGGPYEQYF. As DNA, the CDR3 is TGTGCCAGCAGCCAAGAGAGGACGGGGGGACCGTACGAGCAGTACTTC.

This clonotype was seen a few times. The chain has TRBV10-3 and TRBJ1-4, with D hard to call. The V gene's germline CDR1 is ENHRY and CDR2 SYGVKD. The CDR3 extends over 13 amino acids. The ends were cut back, 3 bases at V and 7 bases at J, with 9 bases in the middle. The CDR3 region has the DNA TGTGCCATCAGTGATGGGATTCGTGAAAAACTGTTTTTT. This codes for CAISDGIREKLFF.

This clonotype was picked up a small number of times. V and J are TRBV7-2 and TRBJ2-1; 9 bases are a match to TRBD2. The length of the CDR3 is 17 residues. V was clipped by 2 bases and J by 6 bases; unmatched bases: 11. Germline assignment: CDR1 SGHTA and CDR2 FQGNSA. The CDR3: CASSLFVPLLAGNEQFF. The CDR3 DNA reads as TGTGCCAGCAGCTTATTTGTTCCCCTACTAGCGGGCAATGAGCAGTTCTTC. The full variable domain, rest sourced from reference TRBV7-2 and TRBJ2-1, is GAGVSQSPSNKVTEKGKDVELRCDPISGHTALYWYRQSLGQGLEFLIYFQGNSAPDKSGLPSDRFSAERTGGSVSTLTIQRTQQEDSAVYLCASSLFVPLLAGNEQFFGPGTRLTVL.

This chain links TRBV20-1 with TRBJ1-1, with 12 bases that match TRBD1. V was clipped by 6 bases and J by 1 base; unmatched bases: 6. CDR1 is DFQATT and CDR2 is SNEGSKA in the germline V gene (reference sequence). The CDR3 length is 15 residues. In DNA form, the CDR3 reads TGCAGTGCACCGGGACAGGGGGCGCCGAACACTGAAGCTTTCTTT. Its translation: CSAPGQGAPNTEAFF.

This clonotype was counted only a few times. The J gene is TRBJ1-5, the V gene TRBV18; unclear D gene. Between the trimmed V and J ends, which lost 1 base and 2 bases, there was a span of 15 bases. The CDR3 is 17 amino acids. Germline V gene lookup returns CDR1 KGHSH and CDR2 LQKENI. The CDR3 DNA sequence: TGTGCCAGCTCACCACGGGCCGGGTTTGAGGGCAATCAGCCCCAGCATTTT. It specifies CASSPRAGFEGNQPQHF.

This clonotype was detected only a few times. The genes are TRBV6-6 and TRBJ2-1, with D tentatively TRBD2 (7 bases). V was shortened by 3 bases and J by 6 bases, with 12 bases between the two germline ends. The CDR3 has 14 residues. The germline gives CDR1 MNHNY, CDR2 SVGAGI (reference sequence). The CDR3 DNA is TGTGCCAGCAGTTATGGGGGAGGGGGCAATGAGCAGTTCTTC. As protein: CASSYGGGGNEQFF.

V gene TRBV27 combines with J gene TRBJ1-1; maybe TRBD1 (6 bases). The length of the CDR3 is 13 residues. Deletions cut 2 bases from V and 5 bases from J, with 9 bases between. Per germline, CDR1 MNHEY and CDR2 SMNVEV (reference sequence). The CDR3 nucleotides are TGTGCCAGCAGTTTAGGGAGGGGGACTGAAGCTTTCTTT. Protein: CASSLGRGTEAFF.

This clonotype was found a few times. V and J are TRBV3-1 and TRBJ2-2; 9 nucleotides line up with TRBD2. Trimming took 1 base from V and 7 from J; bases not matched to a gene: 10. CDR1 and CDR2 (germline): LGHDT, YNNKEL (reference sequence). This CDR3 comprises 17 residues. The CDR3 DNA follows: TGTGCCAGCAGCCAAGGAACGGGACTAGCAGTCCACGGGGAGCTGTTTTTT. This encodes CASSQGTGLAVHGELFF.

This clonotype was observed many times. The rearrangement joins TRBV18 to TRBJ2-5; a possible D gene is TRBD2 (6 bases). This CDR3 comprises 13 residues. Per the germline V gene, CDR1 is KGHSH and CDR2 is LQKENI. Trimming took 5 bases from V and 2 from J, leaving 9 bases between them. CDR3 residues: CASSVSGQETQYF. The CDR3 bases are TGTGCCAGCTCAGTAAGCGGGCAAGAGACCCAGTACTTC.

The rearrangement links TRBV7-2 to TRBJ2-3; no clear D gene. The CDR3 contains 12 residues. V lost 5 bases, J lost 10 bases, and 13 bases lay in between. The germline V gene has CDR1 SGHTA and CDR2 FQGNSA. CDR3 in DNA: TGTGCCAGCAGCCTCGCCCTCACCCCGCAGTATTTT. The encoded protein is CASSLALTPQYF.

In its sample, this clonotype was seen a few times. The V gene is TRBV20-1, the J gene TRBJ2-3; 7 bases align to TRBD1. Germline-derived CDR1 and CDR2 are DFQATT and SNEGSKA (reference sequence). The CDR3 loop spans 14 amino acids. V shed 3 bases and J 4 bases; nucleotides not matched to a gene: 7. The CDR3 loop is CSARTGIGSDTQYF. CDR3 DNA sequence: TGCAGTGCTAGGACAGGGATAGGCTCAGATACGCAGTATTTT.

The chain combines TRBV4-2 with TRBJ2-5; 8 positions match TRBD2. Per the germline V gene, CDR1 is LGHNA and CDR2 is YNFKEQ. J gave up 4 bases and V 0 bases, and 4 bases lay outside the gene matches. CDR3 length: 15 residues. The DNA for the CDR3 is TGTGCCAGCAGCCAAGACTCCGGGGGGGTAGAGACCCAGTACTTC. It codes for CASSQDSGGVETQYF.

V usage is TRBV5-4 and J usage is TRBJ1-1; the D is unclear. CDR1 is SGHNT, CDR2 YYREEE, per germline (reference sequence). This CDR3 has 15 amino acids. The ends were cut back, 4 bases at V and 0 bases at J, with 13 bases in the middle. CDR3 residues: CASSPQQRMNTEAFF. The CDR3 nucleotides are TGTGCCAGCAGCCCACAACAGAGGATGAACACTGAAGCTTTCTTT. Combining the CDR3 with reference TRBV5-4 and TRBJ1-1 gives the whole variable domain ETGVTQSPTHLIKTRGQQVTLRCSSQSGHNTVSWYQQALGQGPQFIFQYYREEENGRGNFPPRFSGLQFPNYSSELNVNALELDDSALYLCASSPQQRMNTEAFFGQGTRLTVV.

V gene TRBV4-3 combines with J gene TRBJ2-1; TRBD2 aligns across 9 bases. Germline CDR1 reads LGHNA; CDR2 reads YSLEER. V lost 0 bases, J lost 3 bases, and 6 bases stayed unmatched. This CDR3 is built from 17 residues. CDR3 region: CASSQEVRRGGYNEQFF. CDR3 bases: TGCGCCAGCAGCCAAGAAGTGCGGCGGGGGGGCTACAATGAGCAGTTCTTC.

This clonotype was seen at least ten times. The chain is built from TRBV7-2 and TRBJ2-3, with D unclear. V was pared by 3 bases and J by 3 bases, with 4 bases between. Germline lookup yields CDR1 SGHTA and CDR2 FQGNSA. The CDR3 runs to 12 residues. The CDR3 loop is CASSFFTDTQYF. Written as DNA, the CDR3 is TGTGCCAGCAGCTTCTTTACAGATACGCAGTATTTT.

The genes are TRBV18 and TRBJ1-2; a possible D gene is TRBD1 (6 bases). The CDR3 is 13 residues long. Trimming left V 5 bases short and J 8 bases short, with 15 bases between. CDR1 and CDR2 from the germline V gene are KGHSH and LQKENI. CDR3 sequence: CASSLQGVSGYTF. In DNA form, the CDR3 reads TGTGCCAGCTCATTACAGGGTGTAAGCGGCTACACCTTC.

The chain joins TRBV5-1 to TRBJ2-7, with TRBD1 identical over 8 bases. J gave up 2 bases and V 4 bases, and 5 bases lay outside the gene matches. The V gene's germline CDR1 is SGHRS and CDR2 YFSETQ. CDR3 length: 14 residues. This chain's CDR3 is CASSPGQGAYEQYV. The DNA of the CDR3 is TGCGCCAGCAGCCCCGGACAGGGCGCCTACGAGCAGTACGTC.